This T cell receptor beta chain was profiled in a study of cytomegalovirus exposure and HLA in healthy donors. Overall study results and limits: Researchers had no immune exposure information except CMV serostatus available. Previous analysis showed most TCR beta V segments were productive about 90% or about 30% of the time. Some public TCRs appeared in many individuals, while most sequences were rare.

The primer mix had 60 Vbeta and 13 Jbeta primers. Profiling relied on immunoSEQ multiplex PCR, and the TCRdb table lists in-frame clones only, not all of them. The sample shows about 120,000 clones, about four fifths of them seen only once. Of note for this clone: Its antigen is not identified.

Trimming removed 0 bases from V and 2 bases from J; junction bases left unmatched: 4. CDR1 and CDR2 from the germline V gene are SGHNT and YYREEE (reference sequence). The CDR3 consists of 16 residues. The source material was PBMCs. The rearrangement uses TRBV5-4 and TRBJ2-7; 11 nucleotides align to TRBD2. The source is a man aged 18 to 29 in good health and CMV-seronegative. The CDR3 here is CASSLGGSGGAYEQYF. CDR3 DNA sequence: TGTGCCAGCAGCTTGGGGGGTAGCGGGGGGGCCTACGAGCAGTACTTC.